This T cell receptor (beta chain) is drawn from a study of CXCR3-negative and CXCR3-positive naive CD8 T cells. Findings of the study overall: CXCR3-negative naive cells had less hydrophobic TRB CDR3s than did CXCR3-positive naive cells. Similarly elevated diversity marked both naive subsets, with memory CD8+ cells showing far lower diversity.

Each TRB cDNA library was prepared by 5' RACE (with UMI labels). TCRdb reprocessed the 5' RACE reads and reports one entry per CDR3 protein, with no DNA. This sample's clone table lists 49,000 or so distinct CDR3 sequences. Its frequency marks this clonotype as medium-sized. What it binds is not known. Looked up from germline, CDR1 is MNHEY and CDR2 is SVGEGT. CDR3 length: 14 residues. The specimen was naive CXCR3+ CD8+ T cells from blood. Subset of the sample: CD45RO-CCR7+CD27+CD95- naive CD8+ T cells expressing CXCR3 (TNR3+). The chain links TRBV6-2 or TRBV6-3 to TRBJ2-3; TCRdb names TRBD1, which stays unverified in the absence of DNA. The source is a human donor in good health. Some clones in this sample may be carry-over from other donors' samples. CDR3 residues: CASMGQGFTDTQYF.